One sample yielded the 18 T cell receptor beta chains listed below, sequenced in a study of identical twins. TCRdb reprocessed the 5' RACE reads with MiXCR, giving one entry per CDR3 protein. The sample consists of around 510,000 distinct CDR3 sequences, over 11% of them appearing once. This same sample was also part of a study on yellow fever vaccine responses in identical twins.

Sequenced sample: CD4+ T cells sorted from blood. The receptor set was obtained from a woman aged 18-29 years in good health.

This clonotype has more than one count but fewer than ten. The chain couples TRBV5-1 to TRBJ2-5; TRBD2 matches at 7 bases. The germline gives CDR1 SGHRS, CDR2 YFSETQ. The CDR3 totals 16 residues. V gave up 4 bases and J gave up 4 bases; unmatched junction bases: 13. CDR3 sequence reads: CASSLSEGLAGETQYF. The DNA of the CDR3 is TGCGCCAGCAGCCTGAGTGAGGGATTAGCGGGAGAGACCCAGTACTTC.

This chain joins TRBV5-1 and TRBJ2-2; 9 bases line up with TRBD2. Trimming cost V 0 bases and J 2 bases; bases outside gene matches: 5. CDR3 length: 17 amino acids. Germline V gives CDR1 SGHRS, CDR2 YFSETQ. The CDR3 is CASSLETSGLNTGELFF. The CDR3 nucleotides are TGCGCCAGCAGCTTGGAGACTAGCGGATTAAACACCGGGGAGCTGTTTTTT.

In its sample, this clonotype was seen many times. The V and J genes are TRBV5-1 and TRBJ2-7; 8 bases align to TRBD2. The junction had 9 bases not matched to a gene; V was cut back by 5 bases and J by 5 bases. Germline values: CDR1 SGHRS, CDR2 YFSETQ. The CDR3 totals 14 residues. The CDR3 DNA reads TGCGCCAGCAGATTCAGCGGGAGCATCAACGAGCAGTACTTC. This codes for CASRFSGSINEQYF.

The rearrangement links TRBV6-1 to TRBJ2-7; TRBD2 aligns across 10 bases. CDR1 and CDR2 from the germline V gene are MNHNS and SASEGT. With 4 bases clipped from V and 4 bases from J, the junction kept 7 bases outside the gene matches. This CDR3 is 15 amino acids long. CDR3 nucleotide sequence: TGTGCCAGCAGTGCACAACTAGCGGGACAATACGAGCAGTACTTC. It codes for CASSAQLAGQYEQYF.

V and J are TRBV7-6 and TRBJ2-5; 11 bases fit TRBD2. The trim removed 5 bases at V and 5 bases at J, leaving 7 bases unmatched. The V gene's germline CDR1 is SGHVS and CDR2 FNYEAQ. The length of the CDR3 is 15 residues. The CDR3 coding sequence is TGTGCCAGCAGCCTGACTAGCGGGGTGGGGGAGACCCAGTACTTC. Translating it yields CASSLTSGVGETQYF.

This clonotype has just a few counts. The chain is built from TRBV6-1 and TRBJ2-6; D ambiguous. CDR3 length equals 13 residues. With 10 bases removed from V and 1 base from J, the gap between germline ends came to 8 bases. CDR1 is MNHNS and CDR2 is SASEGT in the germline V gene. The CDR3 reads CATSVSGANVLTF. In DNA form, the CDR3 reads TGTGCCACCTCAGTATCTGGGGCCAACGTCCTGACTTTC.

This clonotype was seen more than once but under ten times. V gene TRBV28 combines with J gene TRBJ2-2; D call uncertain. This CDR3 region has 15 residues. V was pared by 2 bases and J by 4 bases, with 11 bases between. CDR1 is MDHEN, CDR2 SYDVKM, per germline. The CDR3 DNA is TGTGCCAGCAGTTTACGGGCAGGCAGCACCGGGGAGCTGTTTTTT. This encodes CASSLRAGSTGELFF.

This clonotype was observed a few times. The J gene is TRBJ2-5, the V gene TRBV20-1; the match to TRBD2 covers 11 bases. CDR1 is DFQATT, CDR2 SNEGSKA, per germline (reference sequence). This CDR3 has 17 amino acids. After removal of 3 bases from V and 5 bases from J, the junction contained 14 bases not matched to a gene. CDR3 sequence (DNA): TGCAGTGCTAGTCTAGCGGGGGGCGGGATGACTGGGGAGACCCAGTACTTC. This sequence encodes CSASLAGGGMTGETQYF.

V is TRBV12-3 or TRBV12-4 and J is TRBJ1-4; D gene ambiguous. The length of the CDR3 is 12 residues. The V end was cut by 5 bases, the J end by 10 bases, with 11 bases between. The CDR3 here is CASSRVSGKLFF. CDR3 bases: TGTGCCAGCAGTCGGGTTTCTGGAAAACTGTTTTTT.

This clonotype occurred a few times. The genes are TRBV5-1 and TRBJ2-3; D uncertain. V gave up 0 bases and J gave up 2 bases, with 4 bases separating them. The CDR3 is made up of 13 amino acids. Germline V gene lookup returns CDR1 SGHRS and CDR2 YFSETQ. The CDR3 here is CASSLDATDTQYF. In DNA form, the CDR3 reads TGCGCCAGCAGCTTGGACGCCACAGATACGCAGTATTTT.

The chain links TRBV11-2 to TRBJ1-1; TRBD1 agrees at 9 bases. From germline, CDR1 is SGHAT and CDR2 FQNNGV. The CDR3 spans 14 residues. After removal of 9 bases from V and 8 bases from J, the junction contained 13 bases not matched to a gene. The CDR3 reads CASSPRDRVSEAFF. The DNA of the CDR3 is TGTGCCAGTTCGCCGCGGGACAGGGTCTCCGAAGCTTTCTTT.

This clonotype showed up just a few times. V is TRBV24-1 and J is TRBJ2-7, with TRBD1 matching over 7 bases. Germline V CDR1 and CDR2: KGHDR, SFDVKD. Trimming at V came to 3 bases and at J to 5 bases, leaving 9 bases not matched to a gene. The length of the CDR3 is 15 residues. CDR3 nucleotides: TGTGCCACCAGTGATCCGGGACAGACAACTGACGAGCAGTACTTC. This translates into CATSDPGQTTDEQYF.

This chain links TRBV7-8 with TRBJ2-3; 11 bases fit TRBD2. V lost 3 bases and J lost 4; bases outside the gene matches: 9. CDR3 size: 17 residues. CDR1 and CDR2 from the germline V gene are SGHVS and FQNEAQ. The CDR3 nucleotides are TGTGCCAGCAGCTTCCTTAGCGGGAGGGAGGGTGCAGATACGCAGTATTTT. Encoded protein: CASSFLSGREGADTQYF.

This clonotype was observed a handful of times. CDR3 coding DNA: TGTGCCAGCAGTGTCCTAGCGGACAACACGTACGAGCAGTACTTC. This gives the protein CASSVLADNTYEQYF. The rearrangement joins TRBV25-1 to TRBJ2-7; 7 bases are shared with TRBD2. The CDR3 is made up of 15 amino acids. J gave up 4 bases and V 4 bases, and 10 bases lay outside the gene matches. The V gene's germline CDR1 is MGHDK and CDR2 SYGVNS.

This chain uses TRBV3-1 with TRBJ2-7; D is perhaps TRBD1 (5 bases). The V end lost 1 base, the J end lost 0 bases, and 10 bases lay between the germline ends. Germline CDR1 and CDR2: LGHDT and YNNKEL (reference sequence). The CDR3 totals 15 residues. This CDR3 is CASSQGTLSSYEQYF. The CDR3 bases are TGTGCCAGCAGCCAAGGGACACTATCCTCCTACGAGCAGTACTTC.

This sequence joins TRBV12-3 or TRBV12-4 and TRBJ2-2, with TRBD2 identical over 10 bases. V gave up 2 bases and J gave up 6 bases; unmatched junction bases: 9. This CDR3 is 17 amino acids long. The CDR3 nucleotides are TGTGCCAGCAGTTTATTCGGGGCTAGCGGGAGCCCCGGGGAGCTGTTTTTT. The encoded protein is CASSLFGASGSPGELFF.

This sequence joins TRBV30 and TRBJ2-5; 9 bases are a match to TRBD2. J lost 5 bases, V lost 2 bases, and 9 bases had no gene match. Germline V CDR1 and CDR2: GTSNPN, SVGIG (reference sequence). The CDR3 runs to 15 residues. CDR3 in amino acids: CAWSHLAGPWETQYF. In nucleotides, the CDR3 is TGTGCCTGGAGTCATCTAGCGGGACCGTGGGAGACCCAGTACTTC.

This clonotype has just a few counts. The gene calls are TRBV24-1 and TRBJ2-1, with 7 bases aligning to TRBD1. The CDR3 spans 14 residues. V shed 7 bases and J 7 bases; nucleotides not matched to a gene: 9. Germline V gene lookup returns CDR1 KGHDR and CDR2 SFDVKD. The CDR3: CATSRDSLGNEQFF. The CDR3 nucleotides are TGTGCCACCAGCCGGGACAGCCTTGGTAATGAGCAGTTCTTC.